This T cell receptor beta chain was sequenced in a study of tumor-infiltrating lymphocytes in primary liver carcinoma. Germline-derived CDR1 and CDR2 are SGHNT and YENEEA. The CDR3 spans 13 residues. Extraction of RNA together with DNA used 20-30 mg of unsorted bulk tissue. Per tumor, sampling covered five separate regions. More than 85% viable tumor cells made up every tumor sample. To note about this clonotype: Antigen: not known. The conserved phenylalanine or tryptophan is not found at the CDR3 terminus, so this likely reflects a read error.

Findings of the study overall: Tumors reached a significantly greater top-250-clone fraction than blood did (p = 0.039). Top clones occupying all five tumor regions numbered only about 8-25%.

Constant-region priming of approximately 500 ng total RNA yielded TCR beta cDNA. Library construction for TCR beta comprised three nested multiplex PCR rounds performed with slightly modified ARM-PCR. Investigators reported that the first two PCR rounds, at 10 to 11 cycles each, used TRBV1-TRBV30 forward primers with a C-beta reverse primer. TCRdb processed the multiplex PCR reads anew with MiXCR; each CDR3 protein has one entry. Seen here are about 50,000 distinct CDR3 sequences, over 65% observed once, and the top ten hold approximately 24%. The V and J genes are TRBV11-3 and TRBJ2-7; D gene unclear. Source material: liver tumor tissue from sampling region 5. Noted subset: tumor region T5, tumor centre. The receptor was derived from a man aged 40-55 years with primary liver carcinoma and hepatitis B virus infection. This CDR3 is CVSSVVQSYEQYL. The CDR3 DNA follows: TGTGTCAGCAGCGTGGTACAGTCCTACGAGCAGTACCTC.